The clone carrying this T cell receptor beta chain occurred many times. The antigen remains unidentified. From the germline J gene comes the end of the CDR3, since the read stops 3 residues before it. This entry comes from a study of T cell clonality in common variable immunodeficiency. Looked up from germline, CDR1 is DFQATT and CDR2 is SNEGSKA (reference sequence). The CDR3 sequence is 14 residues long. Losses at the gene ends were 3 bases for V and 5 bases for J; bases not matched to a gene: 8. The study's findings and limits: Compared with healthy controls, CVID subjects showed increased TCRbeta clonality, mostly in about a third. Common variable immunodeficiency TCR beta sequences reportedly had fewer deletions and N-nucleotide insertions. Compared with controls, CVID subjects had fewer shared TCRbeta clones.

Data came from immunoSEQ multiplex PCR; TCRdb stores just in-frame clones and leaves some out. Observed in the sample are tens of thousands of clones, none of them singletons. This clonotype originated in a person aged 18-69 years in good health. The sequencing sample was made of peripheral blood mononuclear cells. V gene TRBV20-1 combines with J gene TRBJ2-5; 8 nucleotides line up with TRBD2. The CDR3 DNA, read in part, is TGCAGTGCTAGTATGGCGGGAGGAAAGGAGACC. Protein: CSASMAGGKET. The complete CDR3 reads CSASMAGGKETQYF.